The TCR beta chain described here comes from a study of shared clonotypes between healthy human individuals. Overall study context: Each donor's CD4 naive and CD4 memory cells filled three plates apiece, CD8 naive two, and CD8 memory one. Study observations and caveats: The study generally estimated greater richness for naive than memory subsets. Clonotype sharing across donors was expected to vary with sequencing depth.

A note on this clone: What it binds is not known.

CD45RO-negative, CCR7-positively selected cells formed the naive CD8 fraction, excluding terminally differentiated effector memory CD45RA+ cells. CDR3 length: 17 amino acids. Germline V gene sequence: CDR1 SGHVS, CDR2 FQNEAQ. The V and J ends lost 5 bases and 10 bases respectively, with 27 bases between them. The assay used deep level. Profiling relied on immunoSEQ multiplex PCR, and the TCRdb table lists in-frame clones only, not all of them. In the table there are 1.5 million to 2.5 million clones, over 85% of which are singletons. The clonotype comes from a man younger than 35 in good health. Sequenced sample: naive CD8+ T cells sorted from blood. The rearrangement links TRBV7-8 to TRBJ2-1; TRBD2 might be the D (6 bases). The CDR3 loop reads CASSLDLAGSGFGEQFF. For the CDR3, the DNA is TGTGCCAGCAGCCTGGACCTGGCCGGGAGTGGTTTCGGGGAGCAGTTCTTC.